This T cell receptor beta chain was captured in a study of blood T cell repertoires in COVID-19. TCRdb keeps only in-frame clones here, not all; method: immunoSEQ multiplex PCR. This table holds some 250,000 clones, roughly 79% found once. Sequenced sample: PBMCs or T cells enriched from blood (not recorded which). This receptor was identified in a man between 35 and 55 years old who had recovered from COVID-19.

This CDR3 is CASSLRGTLSGNTIYF. The CDR3 DNA reads TGCGCCAGCAGCCTTAGGGGCACCCTCTCTGGAAACACCATATATTTT. This chain uses TRBV4-1 with TRBJ1-3, with D possibly being TRBD1 (5 bases). V was clipped by 4 bases and J by 0 bases, with 13 bases between them. The CDR3 totals 16 residues. The V gene's germline CDR1 is MGHRA and CDR2 YSYEKL.